The clone carrying this T cell receptor beta chain showed up many times. The data belong to a study of T-cell reconstitution after alpha-beta-depleted transplantation in children. It was with unique molecular identifiers that the TCRbeta library was prepared. TCRdb called the PCR reads again in MiXCR, with one record for every CDR3 protein. This sample has about 91,000 distinct CDR3 sequences, with 7.5% to 9.5% found just once. With 0 bases clipped from V and 5 bases from J, the junction kept 10 bases outside the gene matches. The length of the CDR3 is 17 residues. Germline assignment: CDR1 SGHRS and CDR2 YFSETQ.

J is TRBJ2-3 and V is TRBV5-1; the match to TRBD1 covers 9 bases. The TCR originated in a human donor who donated a stem cell graft to a child with congenital amegakaryocytic thrombocytopenia. The specimen was PBMCs from the stem cell graft donor, collected from the stem cell graft. The CDR3 DNA follows: TGCGCCAGCAGCTTGGACCCCCCCGGGACAGGGCGAGATACGCAGTATTTT. Protein product: CASSLDPPGTGRDTQYF.